What follows are 3 T cell receptor beta chains derived from one specimen sequenced in a study of cytomegalovirus exposure and HLA in healthy donors. The PCR contained 60 Vbeta and 13 Jbeta primers. TCRdb keeps only in-frame clones here, not all; method: immunoSEQ multiplex PCR. The sample yields about 110,000 clones, roughly 15% seen once. The sequenced sample was PBMCs. The receptors shown here come from a female donor in good health and CMV-seronegative.

This clone was observed a few times. The rearrangement uses TRBV27 and TRBJ2-1, with 7 bases identical to TRBD2. The V gene end was trimmed by 3 bases and the J gene end by 0 bases; junction bases not matched to a gene: 8. The germline CDR1 and CDR2 sequences are MNHEY and SMNVEV (reference sequence). The CDR3 contains 17 residues. CDR3 in DNA: TGTGCCAGCAGTTTCCGACTAGCTCCGAGCTCCTACAATGAGCAGTTCTTC. Amino acids: CASSFRLAPSSYNEQFF.

A few counts support this clone. The CDR3 spells CAISEVQGSEKLFF. CDR3 DNA: TGTGCCATCAGTGAGGTTCAGGGGAGTGAAAAACTGTTTTTT. The V call is TRBV10-3, the J call TRBJ1-4; tentative D call: TRBD1 (6 bases). Trimming took off 2 bases at V and 7 bases at J, with 11 bases between the two ends. Germline CDR1 ENHRY, CDR2 SYGVKD. This CDR3 is 14 amino acids long.

This chain links TRBV5-6 with TRBJ1-4; D is undetermined. Deletions cut 1 base from V and 8 bases from J, with 9 bases between. The CDR3 spans 13 residues. Germline assignment: CDR1 SGHDT and CDR2 YYEEEE. As DNA, the CDR3 is TGTGCCAGCAGCTTGCCCACAGCCGAAAAACTGTTTTTT. Protein: CASSLPTAEKLFF.